This is a list of T cell receptor beta chains from one sample in a study of patients and donors after allogeneic stem cell transplantation. TCRdb reanalysed the RT-PCR reads using MiXCR and keeps one entry per CDR3 protein. Of 160,000 or so distinct CDR3 sequences listed, roughly 22% are singletons. Material: blood, either unsorted or a sorted T cell fraction (not recorded which). These receptors were obtained from a human donor who was either an allogeneic HSCT recipient or a stem cell or donor lymphocyte infusion donor (not recorded which). It is not recorded whose cells these are; they may come from a transplant donor. Both conserved end residues are part of each CDR3. A D gene is named only where the DNA matches it firmly. Part of the rows lack a size; the others show once, few, many or a class for expanded clones.

J	D	V	size	DNA	CDR3
TRBJ1-1	.	TRBV5-1	many	TGTGCCAGCAGCTTGATGAACACTGAAGCTTTCTTT	CASSLMNTEAFF
TRBJ2-1	.	TRBV29-1	.	TGCAGCGTTGAAGACTTTGCCCCCTTCGGACCCAGCTCCTACAATGAGCAGTTCTTC	CSVEDFAPFGPSSYNEQFF
TRBJ1-2	.	TRBV12-5	few	TGTGCTAGTGGTTTGGGTCCTTCCTATGGCTACACCTTC	CASGLGPSYGYTF
TRBJ1-1	.	TRBV19	.	TGTGCCAGTAGTAAGGGTTCTGAAGCTTTCTTT	CASSKGSEAFF
TRBJ1-5	.	TRBV6-5	many	TGTGCCAGCAGTTCTATCGACGGTAGCAATCAGCCCCAGCATTTT	CASSSIDGSNQPQHF
TRBJ1-2	.	TRBV28	few	TGTGCCAGCAGTTCTACAGGTACCTATGGCTACACCTTC	CASSSTGTYGYTF
TRBJ2-1	TRBD2	TRBV7-8	few	TGTGCCAGCAGCCCGGGACTAGCGGCTACCTACAATGAGCAGTTCTTC	CASSPGLAATYNEQFF
TRBJ1-1	.	TRBV27	.	TGTGCCAGCAGTTTATTAACGAAGAAGAACACTGAAGCTTTCTTT	CASSLLTKKNTEAFF
TRBJ2-2	.	TRBV28	.	TGTGCCAGCAGTTTGCCGGGACGGTACACCGGGGAGCTGTTTTTT	CASSLPGRYTGELFF
TRBJ1-4	.	TRBV20-1	.	TGCAGTGCTAGCCGACTGCCTCATGAAAAACTGTTTTTT	CSASRLPHEKLFF
TRBJ1-5	.	TRBV3-1	many	TGTGCCAGCAGCCAGCGAGGGGGGCAGAGCAATCAGCCCCAGCATTTT	CASSQRGGQSNQPQHF
TRBJ1-2	TRBD1	TRBV4-1	.	TGCGCCAGCAGCCAGTCCGACAGGGGCTATGGCTACACCTTC	CASSQSDRGYGYTF
TRBJ1-6	.	TRBV10-3	once	TGTGCCGTCAGTGTTTCAGGGTTGGATTCACCCCTCCACTTT	CAVSVSGLDSPLHF
TRBJ1-2	TRBD1	TRBV5-1	.	TGCGCCAGCAGCACGGGACAGGGTTATGATGGCTACACCTTC	CASSTGQGYDGYTF
TRBJ2-1	TRBD2	TRBV5-1	.	TGCGCCAGCAGCACCGGACTAGCGGGGGCCCAGTTCTTC	CASSTGLAGAQFF
TRBJ2-5	TRBD2	TRBV5-1	few	TGCGCCAGCAGCTTGGCCCCAAGACTAGCGGGGGAGGAGACCCAGTACTTC	CASSLAPRLAGEETQYF
TRBJ2-1	TRBD2	TRBV7-9	few	TGTGCCAGCATCCCGGCGGGGCTAGCGGGAGTATCCGGTGGGGATGAGCAGTTCTTC	CASIPAGLAGVSGGDEQFF
TRBJ1-1	.	TRBV20-1	many	TGCAGTGCTAGAGTACCTCAGGGGAACACTGAAGCTTTCTTT	CSARVPQGNTEAFF
TRBJ2-1	.	TRBV3-1	.	TGTGCCAGCAGCCAAGTACCAGGGGGGTACAATGAGCAGTTCTTC	CASSQVPGGYNEQFF
TRBJ1-2	.	TRBV27	few	TGTGCCAGCAGCTTGGACAGCCACTATGGCTACACCTTC	CASSLDSHYGYTF